The rows below give T cell receptor beta chains drawn from one sample of a study of blood T cell repertoires in COVID-19. The method was immunoSEQ multiplex PCR; TCRdb's version includes in-frame clones alone and lacks a portion of them. This repertoire shows 150,000 to 200,000 clones, less than 85% found once; its top ten account for around 4.3%. The specimen sequenced was PBMCs or T cells enriched from blood (not recorded which). The receptors come from a woman in her forties or fifties who had recovered from COVID-19. Each CDR3 is given with its conserved first and last residue. Each record gives: V gene, J gene, D gene, clone size, CDR3 protein, CDR3 DNA. The D gene is left open where the match is weak. Clone size, where shown, is once, few, many, or a class for clones that have expanded.

V gene: TRBV12-5; J gene: TRBJ1-5; D gene: -; clone size: few; CDR3 protein: CASALNPGPQHF; CDR3 DNA: TGTGCTAGTGCCCTTAATCCAGGGCCCCAGCATTTT
V gene: TRBV9; J gene: TRBJ1-2; D gene: TRBD1; clone size: -; CDR3 protein: CASTVQGAGSGYTF; CDR3 DNA: TGTGCCAGCACCGTACAGGGGGCAGGCTCTGGCTACACCTTC
V gene: TRBV11-2; J gene: TRBJ1-1; D gene: -; clone size: -; CDR3 protein: CASSLFVTGWFGTEAFF; CDR3 DNA: TGTGCCAGCAGCTTATTTGTTACAGGTTGGTTTGGCACTGAAGCTTTCTTT
V gene: TRBV29-1; J gene: TRBJ1-2; D gene: TRBD1; clone size: -; CDR3 protein: CSVESTGANYGYTF; CDR3 DNA: TGCAGCGTTGAATCGACAGGGGCGAACTATGGCTACACCTTC
V gene: TRBV7-9; J gene: TRBJ1-2; D gene: -; clone size: -; CDR3 protein: CASSWVGRVQGYTF; CDR3 DNA: TGTGCCAGCAGCTGGGTGGGGCGAGTCCAAGGCTACACCTTC
V gene: TRBV11-3; J gene: TRBJ2-1; D gene: -; clone size: once; CDR3 protein: CASSLRPWTASPNEQFF; CDR3 DNA: TGTGCCAGCAGCTTAAGACCTTGGACAGCTTCCCCCAATGAGCAGTTCTTC
V gene: TRBV3-1/TRBV3-2; J gene: TRBJ2-1; D gene: -; clone size: once; CDR3 protein: CASSQWANYNEQFF; CDR3 DNA: TGTGCCAGCAGCCAATGGGCCAACTACAATGAGCAGTTCTTC
V gene: TRBV27; J gene: TRBJ1-4; D gene: -; clone size: -; CDR3 protein: CASSLNGLGGEKLFF; CDR3 DNA: TGTGCCAGCAGTTTAAACGGGCTTGGAGGTGAAAAACTGTTTTTT
V gene: TRBV28; J gene: TRBJ2-5; D gene: -; clone size: -; CDR3 protein: CASSTRTVVETQYF; CDR3 DNA: TGTGCCAGCAGTACTAGGACAGTTGTAGAGACCCAGTACTTC
V gene: TRBV12-3/TRBV12-4; J gene: TRBJ2-3; D gene: -; clone size: -; CDR3 protein: CASSFRGTDTQYF; CDR3 DNA: TGTGCCAGCAGTTTCAGGGGCACAGATACGCAGTATTTT
V gene: TRBV7-9; J gene: TRBJ2-1; D gene: TRBD2; clone size: -; CDR3 protein: CASSLVPSGSDDEQFF; CDR3 DNA: TGTGCCAGCAGCTTAGTACCCAGCGGGAGTGACGATGAGCAGTTCTTC
V gene: TRBV10-3; J gene: TRBJ2-5; D gene: -; clone size: -; CDR3 protein: CAIRAGPPTETQYF; CDR3 DNA: TGTGCCATCAGGGCGGGCCCCCCCACAGAGACCCAGTACTTC
V gene: TRBV3-1/TRBV3-2; J gene: TRBJ2-2; D gene: TRBD1; clone size: -; CDR3 protein: CASSQDLSRGPVGLFF; CDR3 DNA: TGTGCCAGCAGCCAAGATTTAAGCAGGGGGCCGGTGGGGCTGTTTTTT
V gene: TRBV28; J gene: TRBJ2-5; D gene: -; clone size: few; CDR3 protein: CASSLGARETQYF; CDR3 DNA: TGTGCCAGCAGTTTGGGAGCTCGGGAGACCCAGTACTTC
V gene: TRBV19; J gene: TRBJ1-1; D gene: -; clone size: -; CDR3 protein: CASREGNTEAFF; CDR3 DNA: TGTGCCAGTAGGGAGGGAAACACTGAAGCTTTCTTT
V gene: TRBV29-1; J gene: TRBJ1-2; D gene: -; clone size: -; CDR3 protein: CSVEAGDIYGYTF; CDR3 DNA: TGCAGCGTTGAAGCAGGGGATATCTATGGCTACACCTTC
V gene: TRBV3-1/TRBV3-2; J gene: TRBJ2-2; D gene: TRBD1; clone size: -; CDR3 protein: CASSQFDRGGVTGELFF; CDR3 DNA: TGTGCCAGCAGCCAGTTTGACAGGGGCGGTGTCACCGGGGAGCTGTTTTTT
V gene: TRBV9; J gene: TRBJ1-3; D gene: -; clone size: few; CDR3 protein: CASSVGGGGAGNTIYF; CDR3 DNA: TGTGCCAGCAGCGTAGGTGGGGGGGGCGCTGGAAACACCATATATTTT
V gene: TRBV7-7; J gene: TRBJ2-5; D gene: TRBD2; clone size: -; CDR3 protein: CASSPGLAGTSMETQYF; CDR3 DNA: TGTGCCAGCAGCCCCGGACTAGCGGGGACATCAATGGAGACCCAGTACTTC
V gene: TRBV12-3/TRBV12-4; J gene: TRBJ1-2; D gene: TRBD1; clone size: -; CDR3 protein: CASSSLDRGGYTF; CDR3 DNA: TGTGCCAGCAGTTCCCTCGACAGGGGTGGCTACACCTTC
V gene: TRBV28; J gene: TRBJ1-5; D gene: -; clone size: once; CDR3 protein: CASSLGGYQHF; CDR3 DNA: TGTGCCAGCAGTTTGGGAGGATACCAGCATTTT
V gene: TRBV29-1; J gene: TRBJ1-4; D gene: -; clone size: -; CDR3 protein: CSGATPDEKLFF; CDR3 DNA: TGCAGCGGTGCGACTCCGGATGAAAAACTGTTTTTT
V gene: TRBV11-2; J gene: TRBJ1-3; D gene: -; clone size: -; CDR3 protein: CASKPPGGSGNTIYF; CDR3 DNA: TGTGCCAGCAAACCGCCGGGGGGCTCTGGAAACACCATATATTTT
V gene: TRBV15; J gene: TRBJ1-4; D gene: -; clone size: -; CDR3 protein: CATSRDVMENEKLFF; CDR3 DNA: TGTGCCACCAGCAGAGATGTAATGGAGAATGAAAAACTGTTTTTT
V gene: TRBV28; J gene: TRBJ1-3; D gene: -; clone size: -; CDR3 protein: CASSLRARLASSGNTIYF; CDR3 DNA: TGTGCCAGCAGTTTGAGGGCCCGACTGGCCTCCTCTGGAAACACCATATATTTT
V gene: TRBV30; J gene: TRBJ2-1; D gene: TRBD2; clone size: -; CDR3 protein: CAWSGTSGSSYNEQFF; CDR3 DNA: TGTGCCTGGAGCGGGACTAGCGGAAGCTCCTACAATGAGCAGTTCTTC
V gene: TRBV18; J gene: TRBJ1-1; D gene: -; clone size: -; CDR3 protein: CASSPQGGENEAFF; CDR3 DNA: TGTGCCAGCTCACCCCAGGGTGGTGAGAATGAAGCTTTCTTT
V gene: TRBV5-1; J gene: TRBJ1-3; D gene: TRBD1; clone size: -; CDR3 protein: CASSTGQGPGNTIYF; CDR3 DNA: TGCGCCAGCAGCACCGGACAGGGGCCTGGAAACACCATATATTTT
V gene: TRBV6-5; J gene: TRBJ1-6; D gene: -; clone size: few; CDR3 protein: CASTQSVGASPLHF; CDR3 DNA: TGTGCCAGCACTCAATCCGTGGGGGCTTCACCCCTCCACTTT
V gene: TRBV7-2; J gene: TRBJ1-5; D gene: -; clone size: -; CDR3 protein: CASSRTGYSNQPQHF; CDR3 DNA: TGTGCCAGCAGCCGTACAGGGTATAGCAATCAGCCCCAGCATTTT
V gene: TRBV28; J gene: TRBJ2-5; D gene: -; clone size: -; CDR3 protein: CASSRRQSGETQYF; CDR3 DNA: TGTGCCAGCAGTCGACGGCAAAGCGGGGAGACCCAGTACTTC
V gene: TRBV7-2; J gene: TRBJ2-4; D gene: -; clone size: -; CDR3 protein: CASSPAGIVAKNIQYF; CDR3 DNA: TGTGCCAGCAGCCCCGCCGGGATCGTAGCCAAAAACATTCAGTACTTC
V gene: TRBV5-1; J gene: TRBJ2-1; D gene: TRBD2; clone size: -; CDR3 protein: CASSAAGGVVNEQFF; CDR3 DNA: TGCGCCAGCAGCGCGGCGGGAGGGGTAGTCAATGAGCAGTTCTTC
V gene: TRBV27; J gene: TRBJ1-2; D gene: TRBD1; clone size: -; CDR3 protein: CASSLGGRGVYGYTF; CDR3 DNA: TGTGCCAGCAGTTTAGGCGGCAGGGGGGTCTATGGCTACACCTTC
V gene: TRBV3-1/TRBV3-2; J gene: TRBJ2-1; D gene: -; clone size: -; CDR3 protein: CASSQALRTGKHNEQFF; CDR3 DNA: TGTGCCAGCAGCCAAGCCCTCCGGACTGGTAAACACAATGAGCAGTTCTTC
V gene: TRBV9; J gene: TRBJ2-1; D gene: TRBD2; clone size: -; CDR3 protein: CASSVVKTSGSSYNEQFF; CDR3 DNA: TGTGCCAGCAGCGTAGTAAAGACTAGCGGGAGCTCCTACAATGAGCAGTTCTTC
V gene: TRBV4-2; J gene: TRBJ1-5; D gene: -; clone size: -; CDR3 protein: CASSQGRISNQPQHF; CDR3 DNA: TGTGCCAGCAGCCAAGGGAGGATTAGCAATCAGCCCCAGCATTTT
V gene: TRBV7-2; J gene: TRBJ1-6; D gene: TRBD1; clone size: -; CDR3 protein: CASGQVNSPLHF; CDR3 DNA: TGTGCCAGCGGACAGGTTAATTCACCCCTCCACTTT
V gene: TRBV30; J gene: TRBJ1-5; D gene: -; clone size: -; CDR3 protein: CAWSVGGTEGPQHF; CDR3 DNA: TGTGCCTGGAGTGTAGGCGGGACTGAGGGGCCCCAGCATTTT
V gene: TRBV18; J gene: TRBJ2-6; D gene: TRBD1; clone size: -; CDR3 protein: CASSPPGRGGRREQGPGANVLTF; CDR3 DNA: TGTGCCAGCTCACCACCTGGAAGGGGCGGGCGTAGAGAACAGGGGCCCGGGGCCAACGTCCTGACTTTC
V gene: TRBV4-2; J gene: TRBJ2-3; D gene: TRBD2; clone size: -; CDR3 protein: CASSQNSGGATDTQYF; CDR3 DNA: TGTGCCAGCAGCCAGAATAGCGGGGGGGCAACAGATACGCAGTATTTT
V gene: TRBV19; J gene: TRBJ1-2; D gene: TRBD1; clone size: -; CDR3 protein: CASTPTGVNYGYTF; CDR3 DNA: TGTGCCAGTACCCCGACAGGGGTTAACTATGGCTACACCTTC
V gene: TRBV5-4; J gene: TRBJ2-1; D gene: -; clone size: -; CDR3 protein: CASSRIGGDSYNEQFF; CDR3 DNA: TGTGCCAGCAGCCGAATCGGCGGGGACTCCTACAATGAGCAGTTCTTC
V gene: TRBV5-1; J gene: TRBJ2-2; D gene: TRBD2; clone size: -; CDR3 protein: CASSLVRGGRTGELFF; CDR3 DNA: TGCGCCAGCAGCTTGGTTCGGGGCGGGAGGACCGGGGAGCTGTTTTTT
V gene: TRBV30; J gene: TRBJ1-1; D gene: TRBD1; clone size: -; CDR3 protein: CAWSGQGGTEAFF; CDR3 DNA: TGTGCCTGGAGCGGACAGGGGGGAACTGAAGCTTTCTTT